This T cell receptor beta chain is drawn from a study of blood T cells in healthy people across ages (dated by TCRdb to the mid-2010s). Regarding the research as a whole: In model experiments, template switching captured roughly one uniquely barcoded TCR beta cDNA molecule for every two T cells. Age-related changes in TCR beta repertoire diversity were measured in the study by deep sequencing normalized with unique cDNA molecular identifiers. The donors were divided into four age groups: young (average roughly 17 years), middle-aged (about 39), aged (approximately 62) and long-lived (nearly 85). Donors of different ages were randomly distributed across sequencing lanes to avoid experimental bias. Two additional independent replicas of 1 million unique cDNA reads from the same blood draw were analyzed for two donors (one aged 18 to 30 and one aged 80 or older). The paper's findings and limits, for the study overall: Since profiling was done on bulk unsorted PBMCs, naive and antigen-experienced compartments could not be conclusively compared. Compared with the aged group, more naive CD4+ T cells, fewer expanded clones and increased TCR diversity were shown by the long-lived group, suggesting age selection. The CMV infection status of donors was not known, potentially confounding age-related changes in expanded clonotypes. The percentage of naive T cells measured by flow cytometry correlated strongly with observed TCR beta diversity. Estimates of total diversity based on one million sequenced T cells were considered lower bounds and underestimates. Observed TCR beta diversity per million T cells fell roughly linearly with age, and a significant reduction was already apparent by age roughly 40.

Donors were 30 to 45 systemically healthy Caucasian individuals from Russia aged about 6 to 100 years. Each donor gave 9 to 10 milliliters of peripheral blood, collected into EDTA-treated Vacutainer tubes. PBMCs were isolated by Ficoll-Paque density-gradient centrifugation, with at least 6 million obtained per sample. Trizol reagent was used to extract total RNA from PBMCs, with at least 5.5 micrograms per sample. Naive CD45RAhigh/CD27high T cell percentages were measured by flow cytometry on a PBMC aliquot from every donor. Note on this clonotype: Its antigen is unknown. No qualities accompany the bases; no much larger clone lies one base away.

To prepare the library, 5' RACE was applied. For sequencing, an Illumina HiSeq 2500 was employed. A second PCR of roughly 6 to 12 cycles was run with a J-beta primer mix and a sample-barcoded 5' primer. Each TCR beta cDNA molecule received a unique molecular identifier from a template-switch 5' adaptor carrying 12 random nucleotides. At least 2.5 million CDR3-containing paired-end reads were obtained from each sample. First-strand cDNA synthesis was performed from all RNA using the Mint cDNA synthesis kit, with priming by a TRBC-specific oligonucleotide. After uracil-DNA glycosylase treatment, a first 18-cycle PCR used universal primers M1SS and BC2_uni_R on all cDNA. The original methods were these. For normalization, 1 million high-quality reads were randomly selected from each sample, with every read carrying a distinct molecular identifier. Reads sharing molecular identifiers were discarded rather than binned into consensus sequences. MiTCR, with a Q25 quality threshold and the strictest error-elimination algorithm, was used for CDR3 identification, clonotype clustering and error correction. A nonparametric unseen species model with Euler transformation was used to estimate a lower bound on total TCR beta diversity. Starting from the raw public reads, TCRdb applied fastp trimming at Q25, assembled clones with MiXCR and retained in-frame beta chains. Here each entry gathers all rows of one CDR3 protein and keeps the most common genes and DNA. TCRdb assigned the V and J calls; the authors' analysis was not used. The sample data list some 730,000 distinct CDR3 sequences, and over 20% of these were observed just once. 22% of the sample is taken by the ten largest.

The CDR3 numbers 15 residues from cysteine through phenylalanine. CDR3 DNA is the only sequence kept; it has 45 bases, read in frame from the first base. V gives up 2 bases and J gives up 8 bases, and the segment between their germline ends measures 18 bases. CDR1 and CDR2 are drawn from the germline V gene: SGHDN, FVKESK. The TCR was taken from an older man in good health. Sequencing was done on a sample of blood. This chain is built from TRBV14 and TRBJ2-5, and TRBD1 may be the D gene, going by 6 matching bases. The CDR3 region reads CASSQRVGAFSTQYF. The nucleotides read TGTGCCAGCAGCCAACGAGTGGGGGCCTTCAGTACCCAGTACTTC.